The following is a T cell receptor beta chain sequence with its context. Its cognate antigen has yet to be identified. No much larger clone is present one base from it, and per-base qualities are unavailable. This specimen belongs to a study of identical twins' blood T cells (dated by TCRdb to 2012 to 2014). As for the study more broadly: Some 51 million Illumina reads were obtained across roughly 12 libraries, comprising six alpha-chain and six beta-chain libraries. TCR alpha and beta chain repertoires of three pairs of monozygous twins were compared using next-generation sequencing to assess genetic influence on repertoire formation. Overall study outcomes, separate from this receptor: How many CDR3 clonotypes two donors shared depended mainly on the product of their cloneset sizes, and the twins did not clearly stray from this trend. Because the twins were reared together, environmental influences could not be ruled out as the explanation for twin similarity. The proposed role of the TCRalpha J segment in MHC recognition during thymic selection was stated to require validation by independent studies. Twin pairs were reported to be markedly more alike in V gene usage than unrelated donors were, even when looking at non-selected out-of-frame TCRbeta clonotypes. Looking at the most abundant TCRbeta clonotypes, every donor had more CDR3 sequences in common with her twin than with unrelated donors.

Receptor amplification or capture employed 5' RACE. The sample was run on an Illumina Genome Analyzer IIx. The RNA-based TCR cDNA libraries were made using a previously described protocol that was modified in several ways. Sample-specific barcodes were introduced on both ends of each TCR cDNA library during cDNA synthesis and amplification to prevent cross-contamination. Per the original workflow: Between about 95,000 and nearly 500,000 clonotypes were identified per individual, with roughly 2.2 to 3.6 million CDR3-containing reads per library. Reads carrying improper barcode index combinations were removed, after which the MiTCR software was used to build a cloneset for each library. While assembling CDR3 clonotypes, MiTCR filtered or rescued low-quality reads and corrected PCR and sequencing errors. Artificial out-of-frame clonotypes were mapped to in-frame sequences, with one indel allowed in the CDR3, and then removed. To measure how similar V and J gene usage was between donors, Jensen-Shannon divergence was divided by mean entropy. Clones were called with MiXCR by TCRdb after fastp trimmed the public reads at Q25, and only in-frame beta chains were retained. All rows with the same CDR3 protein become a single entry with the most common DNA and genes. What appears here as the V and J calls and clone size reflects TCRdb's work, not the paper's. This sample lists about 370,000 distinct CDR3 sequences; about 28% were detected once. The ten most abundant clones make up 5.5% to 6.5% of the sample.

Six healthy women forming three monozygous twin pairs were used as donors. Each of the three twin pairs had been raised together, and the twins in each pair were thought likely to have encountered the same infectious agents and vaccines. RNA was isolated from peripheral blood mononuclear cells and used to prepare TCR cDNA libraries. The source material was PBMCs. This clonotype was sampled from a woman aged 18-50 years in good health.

The encoded CDR3 is CASSLSLGFPGELFF. The DNA reads TGTGCCAGCAGTTTATCGCTGGGGTTCCCCGGGGAGCTGTTTTTT. The chain joins TRBV27 to TRBJ2-2, with no confident D gene call. The CDR3 has 15 amino acids, counting the end cysteine and phenylalanine. Only the CDR3 part of the read is kept: 45 bases, read in frame from the first base. The junction shows trimming of 0 bases on V and 6 bases on J, plus 11 bases between the germline ends. The germline V gene (reference sequence) provides CDR1 MNHEY and CDR2 SMNVEV.